This passage covers 10 T cell receptor beta chains from one sample sequenced in a study of regulatory T cells in long-lasting Graves disease. Through Arm-PCR of CDR3 regions and iRepertoire HTBI primers, TCR beta libraries were built. A single record per CDR3 protein comes from TCRdb applying MiXCR to the multiplex PCR reads. The sample has about half a million distinct CDR3 sequences; 22% are singletons. Specified time point: persistent/refractory GD, antithyroid drugs over 5 years with positive TRAb. Generation of the TCR library employed RNA extracted from PBMCs. The starting material was peripheral blood mononuclear cells (PBMCs), obtained when the disease was refractory, from a patient treated with antithyroid drugs. Receptors were obtained from a female donor with Graves disease.

In its sample, this clonotype was seen a few times. The CDR3 bases are TGCAGTGCGGCCCGAGACAGGGTTTCCTCAACCCAAATCATGAACACTGAAGCTTTCTTT. This gives the protein CSAARDRVSSTQIMNTEAFF. The chain carries TRBV20-1 and TRBJ1-1; 7 positions match TRBD1. Germline CDR1 reads DFQATT; CDR2 reads SNEGSKA (reference sequence). This CDR3 region has 20 residues. Trimming took 6 bases from V and 0 from J; bases not matched to a gene: 25.

This clonotype has more than one count but fewer than ten. This chain joins TRBV11-2 and TRBJ2-5; TRBD1 aligns across 11 bases. V was clipped by 3 bases and J by 4 bases; unmatched bases: 7. This CDR3 spans 16 amino acids. CDR1 SGHAT and CDR2 FQNNGV come from the germline V gene. CDR3: CASSFHSGTGGETQYF. The CDR3 DNA sequence: TGTGCCAGCAGCTTTCACTCCGGGACAGGGGGAGAGACCCAGTACTTC.

This chain uses TRBV24-1 with TRBJ2-5; D is ambiguous. This CDR3 contains 11 residues. CDR1 and CDR2 (germline): KGHDR, SFDVKD. The ends were cut back, 0 bases at V and 7 bases at J, with 2 bases in the middle. The CDR3 sequence: CATSDLATQYF. In nucleotides, the CDR3 is TGTGCCACCAGTGATTTGGCGACCCAGTACTTC.

The rearrangement joins TRBV18 to TRBJ1-1; D not certain. The CDR3 consists of 14 residues. Trimming left V 6 bases short and J 1 base short, with 12 bases between. Germline V gives CDR1 KGHSH, CDR2 LQKENI. The CDR3 is CASSSTRSNTEAFF. CDR3 DNA sequence: TGTGCCAGCTCCTCGACGAGATCGAACACTGAAGCTTTCTTT. Drawing the rest from reference TRBV18 and TRBJ1-1, the complete variable domain is NAGVMQNPRHLVRRRGQEARLRCSPMKGHSHVYWYRQLPEEGLKFMVYLQKENIIDESGMPKERFSAEFPKEGPSILRIQQVVRGDSAAYFCASSSTRSNTEAFFGQGTRLTVV.

This clonotype was observed many times. The chain is built from TRBV14 and TRBJ2-5; 8 bases agree with TRBD2. Germline lookup yields CDR1 SGHDN and CDR2 FVKESK. The V and J ends lost 6 bases and 5 bases, in that order; junction bases with no gene match: 14. The length of the CDR3 is 16 residues. The CDR3 is CASSPLRGDPRETQYF. The CDR3 DNA sequence: TGTGCCAGCAGTCCACTGCGGGGGGACCCACGGGAGACCCAGTACTTC.

Notes on this clonotype: A much larger clone lies a single base off, so this may be a read error. The J gene is TRBJ1-4, the V gene TRBV4-1; TRBD1 aligns across 8 bases. V shed 4 bases, J shed 9 bases, and the junction held 16 bases outside the gene matches. The CDR3 covers 17 residues. Looked up from germline, CDR1 is MGHRA and CDR2 is YSYEKL. Here the CDR3 reads CASSRRTSGTGGKKLFF. In nucleotides, the CDR3 is TGCGCCAGCAGCCGTAGAACTTCAGGGACAGGCGGGAAAAAACTGTTTTTT.

This clonotype was recorded at least ten times. The V gene is TRBV10-3, the J gene TRBJ2-7, with a tentative D call TRBD1 (8 bases). This CDR3 comprises 15 residues. V lost 7 bases and J 2 bases, leaving 18 bases between the germline ends. Germline CDR1 is ENHRY and CDR2 is SYGVKD. CDR3 protein: CAINEGGDRTYEQYF. The CDR3 nucleotides read TGTGCCATCAACGAGGGGGGGGACAGGACCTACGAGCAGTACTTC.

This clonotype turned up a few times. The J gene is TRBJ1-2, the V gene TRBV19, with D unresolved. V was shortened by 5 bases and J by 4 bases, with 11 bases between the two germline ends. The CDR3 length is 13 residues. CDR1 is LNHDA, CDR2 SQIVND, per germline (reference sequence). The CDR3 loop is CASSVGRSYGYTF. CDR3 nucleotide sequence: TGTGCCAGTAGTGTCGGACGGAGCTATGGCTACACCTTC. Looking up the rest from reference TRBV19 and TRBJ1-2 gives the full variable domain: DGGITQSPKYLFRKEGQNVTLSCEQNLNHDAMYWYRQDPGQGLRLIYYSQIVNDFQKGDIAEGYSVSREKKESFPLTVTSAQKNPTAFYLCASSVGRSYGYTFGSGTRLTVV.

The V call is TRBV28, the J call TRBJ2-3; tentatively, D is TRBD2 (5 bases). The CDR3 extends over 14 amino acids. Trimming pared 5 bases from V and 1 base from J, leaving 10 bases between. Germline lookup yields CDR1 MDHEN and CDR2 SYDVKM. CDR3 in DNA: TGTGCCAGCAGTCTTGATAGCGGCACAGATACGCAGTATTTT. This sequence encodes CASSLDSGTDTQYF.

This chain uses TRBV18 with TRBJ2-5, with unresolved D. The V end was cut by 3 bases, the J end by 6 bases, with 14 bases between. CDR1 is KGHSH, CDR2 LQKENI, per germline. This CDR3 contains 14 residues. CDR3 bases: TGTGCCAGCTCACCCCCGAAGGACGTGAAGACCCAGTACTTC. Translated, it gives CASSPPKDVKTQYF.